These T cell receptor beta chains were read from a single sample in a study of T cell responses to AZD1222 COVID-19 vaccine. Measured with immunoSEQ multiplex PCR; TCRdb has only the in-frame clones, and not every one. The table records tens of thousands of clones, about 90% of them present only once. The source was peripheral blood, collected 28 days after the second AZD1222 dose. The receptors derive from an adult who received the AZD1222 COVID-19 vaccine. CDR3s include the opening cysteine and the closing phenylalanine or tryptophan. Each record gives: D gene, J gene, clone size, CDR3 length, V gene, CDR3 DNA, CDR3 protein. D genes are given only for firm matches. The size field is filled for only some rows; it gives once, few, many or a size class.

D gene: NA; J gene: TRBJ1-4; clone size: NA; CDR3 length: 15; V gene: TRBV6-5; CDR3 DNA: TGTGCCAGCAGTTACTGGCAGGGTCGACATGAAAAACTGTTTTTT; CDR3 protein: CASSYWQGRHEKLFF
D gene: NA; J gene: TRBJ2-3; clone size: NA; CDR3 length: 13; V gene: TRBV29-1; CDR3 DNA: TGCAGCGTTGAGGGACGGAACACAGATACGCAGTATTTT; CDR3 protein: CSVEGRNTDTQYF
D gene: NA; J gene: TRBJ1-3; clone size: NA; CDR3 length: 14; V gene: TRBV7-9; CDR3 DNA: TGTGCGAACCAGGAGATTAGCTCTGGAAACACCATATATTTT; CDR3 protein: CANQEISSGNTIYF
D gene: TRBD1; J gene: TRBJ1-2; clone size: NA; CDR3 length: 16; V gene: TRBV14; CDR3 DNA: TGTGCCAGCAGCCAAACGGGACAGGGAATTAACTATGGCTACACCTTC; CDR3 protein: CASSQTGQGINYGYTF
D gene: NA; J gene: TRBJ2-7; clone size: once; CDR3 length: 14; V gene: TRBV11-2; CDR3 DNA: TGTGCCAGCCGTAGACACACCCAAGCGACGGAGCAGTACTTC; CDR3 protein: CASRRHTQATEQYF
D gene: NA; J gene: TRBJ1-2; clone size: NA; CDR3 length: 15; V gene: TRBV3-1/TRBV3-2; CDR3 DNA: TGTGCCAGCAGCCAAGACGGGACGCTGATTAGTGGCTACACCTTC; CDR3 protein: CASSQDGTLISGYTF
D gene: TRBD2; J gene: TRBJ2-3; clone size: NA; CDR3 length: 15; V gene: TRBV3-1/TRBV3-2; CDR3 DNA: TGTGCCAGCAGCCTGGCTAGCGGGGGGGGAGATACGCAGTATTTT; CDR3 protein: CASSLASGGGDTQYF
D gene: NA; J gene: TRBJ2-5; clone size: NA; CDR3 length: 17; V gene: TRBV24-1; CDR3 DNA: TGTGCCACCAGTCCCCGGGGATGGGGGACGGTCAAGGAGACCCAGTACTTC; CDR3 protein: CATSPRGWGTVKETQYF
D gene: TRBD2; J gene: TRBJ2-7; clone size: NA; CDR3 length: 16; V gene: TRBV4-3; CDR3 DNA: TGCGCCAGCAGCCAAGATACGGGGGGGGACTGGAGGGAGCAGTACTTC; CDR3 protein: CASSQDTGGDWREQYF
D gene: NA; J gene: TRBJ2-7; clone size: NA; CDR3 length: 12; V gene: TRBV4-3; CDR3 DNA: TGCGCCAGCAGCCAAGATGTAGGGGAACTGTACTTC; CDR3 protein: CASSQDVGELYF
D gene: NA; J gene: TRBJ2-4; clone size: once; CDR3 length: 13; V gene: TRBV6-1; CDR3 DNA: TGTGCCAGCAGTGATCGGAACAAAAACATTCAGTACTTC; CDR3 protein: CASSDRNKNIQYF
D gene: NA; J gene: TRBJ2-7; clone size: once; CDR3 length: 12; V gene: TRBV7-2; CDR3 DNA: TGTGCCAGCAGCCCTCGAAGGTACGAGCAGTACTTC; CDR3 protein: CASSPRRYEQYF
D gene: NA; J gene: TRBJ1-3; clone size: NA; CDR3 length: 15; V gene: TRBV7-9; CDR3 DNA: TGTGCCAGCAGCGACAGTTGGGTTCCTGGAAACACCATATATTTT; CDR3 protein: CASSDSWVPGNTIYF
D gene: NA; J gene: TRBJ2-1; clone size: NA; CDR3 length: 14; V gene: TRBV14; CDR3 DNA: TGTGCCAGCGGCGGGATCAGCTCCTACAATGAGCAGTTCTTC; CDR3 protein: CASGGISSYNEQFF
D gene: NA; J gene: TRBJ2-5; clone size: NA; CDR3 length: 13; V gene: TRBV5-6; CDR3 DNA: TGTGCCAGCAGCTCCCAGAACCAAGAGACCCAGTACTTC; CDR3 protein: CASSSQNQETQYF
D gene: NA; J gene: TRBJ1-1; clone size: NA; CDR3 length: 15; V gene: TRBV3-1/TRBV3-2; CDR3 DNA: TGTGCCAGCAGCCCCTCGGACAGAAGGAACACTGAAGCTTTCTTT; CDR3 protein: CASSPSDRRNTEAFF
D gene: NA; J gene: TRBJ2-2; clone size: NA; CDR3 length: 14; V gene: TRBV3-1/TRBV3-2; CDR3 DNA: TGTGCCAGCAGCCTTGAACAGGGCACCGGGGAGCTGTTTTTT; CDR3 protein: CASSLEQGTGELFF
D gene: TRBD2; J gene: TRBJ2-5; clone size: NA; CDR3 length: 13; V gene: TRBV3-1/TRBV3-2; CDR3 DNA: TGTGCCAGCAGCTCCGGGACTATCGGGACCCAGTACTTC; CDR3 protein: CASSSGTIGTQYF
D gene: TRBD1; J gene: TRBJ2-2; clone size: once; CDR3 length: 15; V gene: TRBV6-5; CDR3 DNA: TGTGCCAGCTCTTCGGGACAGGGGAACACCGGGGAGCTGTTTTTT; CDR3 protein: CASSSGQGNTGELFF
D gene: NA; J gene: TRBJ1-5; clone size: NA; CDR3 length: 14; V gene: TRBV6-2/TRBV6-3; CDR3 DNA: TGTGCCAGCAGTTACGGGGGACCCAATCAGCCCCAGCATTTT; CDR3 protein: CASSYGGPNQPQHF
D gene: NA; J gene: TRBJ1-2; clone size: NA; CDR3 length: 17; V gene: TRBV4-3; CDR3 DNA: TGCGCCAGCAGCCAAGATTGGGTGTATCGGTTCCTCTATGGCTACACCTTC; CDR3 protein: CASSQDWVYRFLYGYTF
D gene: NA; J gene: TRBJ1-2; clone size: once; CDR3 length: 13; V gene: TRBV19; CDR3 DNA: TGTGCCAGTAGTATGCGGGGGCTCTATGGCTACACCTTC; CDR3 protein: CASSMRGLYGYTF
D gene: TRBD2; J gene: TRBJ2-1; clone size: NA; CDR3 length: 19; V gene: TRBV18; CDR3 DNA: TGTGCCAGCTCACCACCGACTAGCGGGGGGCGATTTTCCTACAATGAGCAGTTCTTC; CDR3 protein: CASSPPTSGGRFSYNEQFF
D gene: NA; J gene: TRBJ1-5; clone size: NA; CDR3 length: 15; V gene: TRBV4-1; CDR3 DNA: TGCGCCAGCAGCCAAAATCAGGGTTTCTATCAGCCCCAGCATTTT; CDR3 protein: CASSQNQGFYQPQHF
D gene: TRBD1; J gene: TRBJ1-4; clone size: NA; CDR3 length: 18; V gene: TRBV7-8; CDR3 DNA: TGTGCCAGCAGCCCGAGAGCTCCCCAACAGGGGATTAATGAAAAACTGTTTTTT; CDR3 protein: CASSPRAPQQGINEKLFF
D gene: NA; J gene: TRBJ1-4; clone size: NA; CDR3 length: 15; V gene: TRBV2; CDR3 DNA: TGTGCCAGCAGCGGGGACCGCGGGTGGAATGAAAAACTGTTTTTT; CDR3 protein: CASSGDRGWNEKLFF
D gene: NA; J gene: TRBJ1-2; clone size: NA; CDR3 length: 15; V gene: TRBV19; CDR3 DNA: TGTGCCAGTAGTGGGACCCGGGCCCATAACTATGGCTACACCTTC; CDR3 protein: CASSGTRAHNYGYTF
D gene: TRBD1; J gene: TRBJ2-2; clone size: once; CDR3 length: 15; V gene: TRBV6-5; CDR3 DNA: TGTGCCAGCAGTTCCGGGACAGGGGTCGCCGGGGAGCTGTTTTTT; CDR3 protein: CASSSGTGVAGELFF
D gene: NA; J gene: TRBJ1-5; clone size: NA; CDR3 length: 14; V gene: TRBV29-1; CDR3 DNA: TGCAGCGTTGAGATCGGGGTAGGCAATCAGCCCCAGCATTTT; CDR3 protein: CSVEIGVGNQPQHF
D gene: NA; J gene: TRBJ2-4; clone size: NA; CDR3 length: 14; V gene: TRBV6-1; CDR3 DNA: TGTGCCAGCAGTGAAGCCGCAGCCCCAAACATTCAGTACTTC; CDR3 protein: CASSEAAAPNIQYF
D gene: NA; J gene: TRBJ2-3; clone size: NA; CDR3 length: 13; V gene: TRBV12-3/TRBV12-4; CDR3 DNA: TGTGCCAGCAGCCTCCGGGCCACAGATACGCAGTATTTT; CDR3 protein: CASSLRATDTQYF
D gene: NA; J gene: TRBJ2-7; clone size: NA; CDR3 length: 17; V gene: TRBV10-3; CDR3 DNA: TGTGCCATCAGTGAGTCGCACGGCGGGGCATCCCCCTACGAGCAGTACTTC; CDR3 protein: CAISESHGGASPYEQYF
D gene: NA; J gene: TRBJ1-5; clone size: NA; CDR3 length: 17; V gene: TRBV28; CDR3 DNA: TGTGCCAGCAGTTTCTGGCAGGTTCCCCTTAGCAATCAGCCCCAGCATTTT; CDR3 protein: CASSFWQVPLSNQPQHF
D gene: NA; J gene: TRBJ2-2; clone size: NA; CDR3 length: 12; V gene: TRBV10-3; CDR3 DNA: TGTGCCATCACGCCGGACACCGGGGAGCTGTTTTTT; CDR3 protein: CAITPDTGELFF
D gene: NA; J gene: TRBJ1-1; clone size: once; CDR3 length: 11; V gene: TRBV3-1/TRBV3-2; CDR3 DNA: TGTGCCAGCAGTCGACAGTCTGAAGCTTTCTTT; CDR3 protein: CASSRQSEAFF
D gene: TRBD1; J gene: TRBJ1-4; clone size: NA; CDR3 length: 15; V gene: TRBV11-2; CDR3 DNA: TGTGCCAGCAGCAAGACAGGGGAGGCTAATGAAAAACTGTTTTTT; CDR3 protein: CASSKTGEANEKLFF
D gene: NA; J gene: TRBJ1-6; clone size: NA; CDR3 length: 12; V gene: TRBV19; CDR3 DNA: TGTGCCAGTAGTGTATTAAATTCACCCCTCCACTTT; CDR3 protein: CASSVLNSPLHF